This T cell receptor (beta chain) comes out of a study of blood T cell repertoires in COVID-19. As for the study in general: Some COVID-19 samples were acute and others convalescent; all came from the United States, Italy and Spain. In each case, the material was cDNA or gDNA derived from T cells, B-cell-depleted T cells, or PBMCs.

TCRdb keeps only in-frame clones here, not all; method: immunoSEQ multiplex PCR. The table records 150,000 to 170,000 clones, about four fifths of them present only once. Germline CDR1 reads SNHLY; CDR2 reads FYNNEI. CDR3 length equals 14 residues. J gave up 7 bases and V 5 bases, and 6 bases lay outside the gene matches. The sample comprised peripheral blood. This clonotype was sampled from an older woman with acute or convalescent COVID-19. The rearrangement uses TRBV2 and TRBJ1-5, with 9 positions matching TRBD1. The DNA of the CDR3 is TGTGCCAGCAGTCCTGACAGGGGGTACCAGCCCCAGCATTTT. Translating gives CASSPDRGYQPQHF. Looking up the rest from reference TRBV2 and TRBJ1-5 gives the full variable domain: EPEVTQTPSHQVTQMGQEVILRCVPISNHLYFYWYRQILGQKVEFLVSFYNNEISEKSEIFDDQFSVERPDGSNFTLKIRSTKLEDSAMYFCASSPDRGYQPQHFGDGTRLSIL.